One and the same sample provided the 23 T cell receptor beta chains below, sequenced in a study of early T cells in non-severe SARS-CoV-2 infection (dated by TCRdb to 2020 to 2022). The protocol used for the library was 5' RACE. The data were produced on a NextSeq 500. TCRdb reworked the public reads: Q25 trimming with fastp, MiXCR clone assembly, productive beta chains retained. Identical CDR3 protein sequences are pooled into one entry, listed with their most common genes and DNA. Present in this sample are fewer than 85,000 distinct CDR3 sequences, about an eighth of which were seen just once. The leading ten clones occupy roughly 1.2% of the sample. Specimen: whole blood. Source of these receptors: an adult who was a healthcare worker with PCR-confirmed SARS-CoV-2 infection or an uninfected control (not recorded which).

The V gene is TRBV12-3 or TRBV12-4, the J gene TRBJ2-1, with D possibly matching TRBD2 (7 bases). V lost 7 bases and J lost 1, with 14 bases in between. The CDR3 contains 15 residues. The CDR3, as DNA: TGTGCCAGCAAAGGGGGGGATGGGTCCTACAATGAGCAGTTCTTC. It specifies CASKGGDGSYNEQFF.

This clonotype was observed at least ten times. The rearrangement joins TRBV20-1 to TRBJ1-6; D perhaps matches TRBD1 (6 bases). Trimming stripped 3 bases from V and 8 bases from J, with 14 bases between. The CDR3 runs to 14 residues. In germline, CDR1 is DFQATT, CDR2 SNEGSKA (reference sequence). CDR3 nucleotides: TGCAGTGCTAGGAAACGGGACATTTATTCACCCCTCCACTTT. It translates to CSARKRDIYSPLHF.

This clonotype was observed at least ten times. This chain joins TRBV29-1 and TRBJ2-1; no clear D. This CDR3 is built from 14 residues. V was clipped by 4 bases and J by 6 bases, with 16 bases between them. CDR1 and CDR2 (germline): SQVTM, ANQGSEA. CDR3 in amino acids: CSVVVRSRGNEQFF. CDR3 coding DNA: TGCAGCGTTGTAGTTAGGTCCCGTGGCAATGAGCAGTTCTTC.

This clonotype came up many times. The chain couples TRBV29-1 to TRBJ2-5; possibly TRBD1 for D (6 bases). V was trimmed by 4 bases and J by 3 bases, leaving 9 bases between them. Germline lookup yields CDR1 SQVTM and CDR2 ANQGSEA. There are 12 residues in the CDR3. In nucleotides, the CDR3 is TGCAGCGTTGCGGCAGGGGAAGAGACCCAGTACTTC. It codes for CSVAAGEETQYF.

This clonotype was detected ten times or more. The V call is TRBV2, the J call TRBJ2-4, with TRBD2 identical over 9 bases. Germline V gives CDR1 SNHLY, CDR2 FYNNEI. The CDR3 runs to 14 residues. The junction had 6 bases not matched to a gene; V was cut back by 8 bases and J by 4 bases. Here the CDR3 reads CASETTSGKNIQYF. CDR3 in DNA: TGTGCCAGCGAAACCACTAGCGGGAAAAACATTCAGTACTTC.

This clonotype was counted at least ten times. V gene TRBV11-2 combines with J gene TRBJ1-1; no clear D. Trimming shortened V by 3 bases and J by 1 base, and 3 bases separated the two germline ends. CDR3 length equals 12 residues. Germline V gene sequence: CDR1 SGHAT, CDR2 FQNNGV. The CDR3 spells CASSLRNTEAFF. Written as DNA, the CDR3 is TGTGCCAGCAGCTTGAGGAACACTGAAGCTTTCTTT.

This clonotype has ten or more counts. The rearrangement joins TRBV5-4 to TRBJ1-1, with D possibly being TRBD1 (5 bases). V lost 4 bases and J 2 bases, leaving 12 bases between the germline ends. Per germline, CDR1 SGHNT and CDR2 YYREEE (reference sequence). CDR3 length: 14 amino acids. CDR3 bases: TGTGCCAGCAGCATAGGGACGGCTAACACTGAAGCTTTCTTT. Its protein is CASSIGTANTEAFF.

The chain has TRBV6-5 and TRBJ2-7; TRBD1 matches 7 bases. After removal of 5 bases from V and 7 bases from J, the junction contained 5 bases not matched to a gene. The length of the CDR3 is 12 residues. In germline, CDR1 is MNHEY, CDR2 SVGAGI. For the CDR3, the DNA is TGTGCCAGCAGTCTCAGGGGGATGGAGCAGTACTTC. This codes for CASSLRGMEQYF.

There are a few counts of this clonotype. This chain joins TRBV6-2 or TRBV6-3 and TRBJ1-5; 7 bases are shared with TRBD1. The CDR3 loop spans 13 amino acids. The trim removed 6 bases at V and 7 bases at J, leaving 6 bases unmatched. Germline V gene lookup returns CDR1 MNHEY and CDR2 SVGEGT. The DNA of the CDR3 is TGTGCCAGCAGAACAGGGGATCCACAGCCCCAGCATTTT. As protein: CASRTGDPQPQHF.

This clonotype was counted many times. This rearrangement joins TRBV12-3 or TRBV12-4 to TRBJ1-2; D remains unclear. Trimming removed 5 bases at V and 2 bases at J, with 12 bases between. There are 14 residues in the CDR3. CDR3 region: CASSSNTNNYGYTF. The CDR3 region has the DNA TGTGCCAGCAGTAGTAATACCAACAACTATGGCTACACCTTC.

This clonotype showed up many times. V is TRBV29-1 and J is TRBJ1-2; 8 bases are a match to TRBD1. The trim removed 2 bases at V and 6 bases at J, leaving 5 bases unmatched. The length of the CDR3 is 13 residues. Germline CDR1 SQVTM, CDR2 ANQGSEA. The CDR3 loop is CSVEMTGVHGYTF. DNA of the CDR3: TGCAGCGTTGAAATGACAGGGGTTCATGGCTACACCTTC.

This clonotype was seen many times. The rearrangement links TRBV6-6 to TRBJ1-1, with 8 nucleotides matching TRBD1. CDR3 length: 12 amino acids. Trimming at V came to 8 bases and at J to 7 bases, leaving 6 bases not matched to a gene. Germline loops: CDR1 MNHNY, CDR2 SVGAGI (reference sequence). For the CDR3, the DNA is TGTGCCAGCGGACAGGGCCCCGGTGAAGCTTTCTTT. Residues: CASGQGPGEAFF.

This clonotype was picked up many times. DNA for the CDR3: TGCAGCGTTGCTGGAAGGACCATGAACACTGAAGCTTTCTTT. As protein: CSVAGRTMNTEAFF. The rearrangement uses TRBV29-1 and TRBJ1-1; no definite D call. The CDR3 length is 14 residues. Trimming left V 4 bases short and J 0 bases short, with 12 bases between. The germline gives CDR1 SQVTM, CDR2 ANQGSEA.

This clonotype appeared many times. The CDR3 spells CASSANIAGGGTDTQYF. The CDR3 DNA is TGTGCCAGCAGCGCGAATATAGCGGGGGGAGGCACAGATACGCAGTATTTT. V usage is TRBV4-2 and J usage is TRBJ2-3; TRBD2 matches at 10 bases. V was clipped by 5 bases and J by 1 base; unmatched bases: 9. The CDR3 contains 17 residues. Germline V lookup: CDR1 LGHNA, CDR2 YNFKEQ.

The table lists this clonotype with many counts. This CDR3 reads CSVEVARETQYF. The CDR3 DNA is TGCAGCGTTGAAGTCGCGAGGGAGACCCAGTACTTC. This chain joins TRBV29-1 and TRBJ2-5; D not certain. The CDR3 runs 12 residues. The V and J ends lost 1 base and 5 bases respectively, with 8 bases between them. Germline CDR1 is SQVTM and CDR2 is ANQGSEA.

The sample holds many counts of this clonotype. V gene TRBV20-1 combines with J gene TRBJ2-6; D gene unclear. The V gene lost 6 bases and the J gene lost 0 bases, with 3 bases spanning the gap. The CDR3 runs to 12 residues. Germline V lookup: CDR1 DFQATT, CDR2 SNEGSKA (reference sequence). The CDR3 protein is CSAVSGANVLTF. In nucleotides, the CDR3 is TGCAGTGCCGTCTCTGGGGCCAACGTCCTGACTTTC.

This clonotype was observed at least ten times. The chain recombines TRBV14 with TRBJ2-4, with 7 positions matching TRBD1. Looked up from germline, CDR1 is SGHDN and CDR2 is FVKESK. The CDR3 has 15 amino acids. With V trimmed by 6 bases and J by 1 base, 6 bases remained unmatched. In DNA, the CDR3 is TGTGCCAGCAGTCGCTCACAGGGGGCCAAAAACATTCAGTACTTC. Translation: CASSRSQGAKNIQYF.

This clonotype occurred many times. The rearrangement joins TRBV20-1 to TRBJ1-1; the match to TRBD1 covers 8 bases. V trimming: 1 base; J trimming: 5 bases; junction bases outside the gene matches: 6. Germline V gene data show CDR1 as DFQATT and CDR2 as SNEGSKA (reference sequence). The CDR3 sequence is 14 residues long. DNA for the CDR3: TGCAGTGCTAGAGTCCAGGGGGCAACTACTGAAGCTTTCTTT. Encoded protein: CSARVQGATTEAFF.

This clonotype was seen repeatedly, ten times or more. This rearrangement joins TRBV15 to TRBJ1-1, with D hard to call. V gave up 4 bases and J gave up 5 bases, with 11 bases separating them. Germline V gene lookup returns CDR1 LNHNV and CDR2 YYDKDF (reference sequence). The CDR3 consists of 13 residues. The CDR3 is CATSTKPGTEAFF. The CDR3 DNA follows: TGTGCCACCAGCACTAAACCTGGGACTGAAGCTTTCTTT.

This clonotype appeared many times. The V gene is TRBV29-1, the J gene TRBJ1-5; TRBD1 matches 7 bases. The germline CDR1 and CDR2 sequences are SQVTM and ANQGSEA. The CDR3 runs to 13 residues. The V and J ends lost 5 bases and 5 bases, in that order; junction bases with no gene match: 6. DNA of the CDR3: TGCAGCGTTTCAGGGGGTATGGATCAGCCCCAGCATTTT. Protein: CSVSGGMDQPQHF.

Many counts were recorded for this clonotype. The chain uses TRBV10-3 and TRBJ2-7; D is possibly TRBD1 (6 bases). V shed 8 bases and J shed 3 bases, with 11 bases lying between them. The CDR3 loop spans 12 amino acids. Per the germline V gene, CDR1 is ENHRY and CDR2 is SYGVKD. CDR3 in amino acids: CAIAAQGYEQYF. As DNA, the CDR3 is TGTGCCATCGCAGCACAGGGCTACGAGCAGTACTTC.

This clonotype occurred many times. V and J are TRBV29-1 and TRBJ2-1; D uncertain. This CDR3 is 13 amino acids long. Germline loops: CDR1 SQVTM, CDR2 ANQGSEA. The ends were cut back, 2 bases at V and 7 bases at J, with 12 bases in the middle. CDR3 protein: CSVERELRNEQFF. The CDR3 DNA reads TGCAGCGTTGAAAGGGAACTAAGGAATGAGCAGTTCTTC.

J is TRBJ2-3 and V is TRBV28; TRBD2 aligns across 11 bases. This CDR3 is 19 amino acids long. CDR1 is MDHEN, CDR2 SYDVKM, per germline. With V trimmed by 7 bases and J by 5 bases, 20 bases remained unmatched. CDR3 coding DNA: TGTGCCAGCACCCCGTTGGTAGCGGGAGGGCTTCAAACCGGAGATACGCAGTATTTT. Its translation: CASTPLVAGGLQTGDTQYF.